These T cell receptor beta chains were read from a single sample in a study of neoadjuvant anti-PD-1 for oral cavity cancer. TCRdb's copy holds only in-frame clones and misses some; the assay was immunoSEQ multiplex PCR. The table shows 11,000 to 15,000 clones, with about 70% occurring only once. The input for sequencing was PBMCs, taken before nivolumab (anti-PD-1) treatment. These receptors all stem from a person aged 40 to 85 with oral cavity squamous cell carcinoma. Both conserved end residues are part of each CDR3. The D gene is left open where the match is weak. Only part of the rows carry a size: once, few, many, or a class if the clone is expanded.

J	size	V	D	DNA	CDR3
TRBJ1-1	once	TRBV11-2	-	TGTGCCAGCAGCTCCGAGTGGTGGAAAGCTTTCTTT	CASSSEWWKAFF
TRBJ2-1	-	TRBV6-5	TRBD2	TGTGCCAGCAGTTACTCGAGGCTAGCGGGAGGGAATGAGCAGTTCTTC	CASSYSRLAGGNEQFF
TRBJ2-2	-	TRBV10-3	-	TGTGCCATCAGTGATCCCCGGAGGCGGACCGGGGAGCTGTTTTTT	CAISDPRRRTGELFF
TRBJ2-5	-	TRBV7-6	-	TGTGCCAGCAGCTTAGGGTCTCGTGTAGGGTTTGCAGAGACCCAGTACTTC	CASSLGSRVGFAETQYF
TRBJ2-7	-	TRBV6-1	-	TGTGCCAGCAGTGAAGCCTACTACGAGCAGTACTTC	CASSEAYYEQYF
TRBJ1-1	-	TRBV27	-	TGTGCCAGCAGTTCAACTTGGGACACTGAAGCTTTCTTT	CASSSTWDTEAFF
TRBJ1-5	few	TRBV19	TRBD1	TGTGCCAGTACCTCCGGGACAGTGGGCTTCGGGAGCAATCAGCCCCAGCATTTT	CASTSGTVGFGSNQPQHF
TRBJ2-5	-	TRBV6-5	-	TGTGCCAGCAGTGGGCGGCCCCAAGAGACCCAGTACTTC	CASSGRPQETQYF
TRBJ1-2	-	TRBV5-1	-	TGCGCCAGCAGCTTGGATCCCAGGACAGCTAACTATGGCTACACCTTC	CASSLDPRTANYGYTF
TRBJ1-4	-	TRBV6-5	-	TGTGCCAGCAGTTACTCCCCCGAAAAACTGTTTTTT	CASSYSPEKLFF
TRBJ1-2	-	TRBV5-1	-	TGCGCCAGCAGCCGGACTGGTGAGCTAAACTATGGCTACACCTTC	CASSRTGELNYGYTF
TRBJ1-1	-	TRBV15	-	TGTGCCACCAGCAGAGCAGGGTACCTGAACACTGAAGCTTTCTTT	CATSRAGYLNTEAFF
TRBJ2-1	-	TRBV2	TRBD1	TGTGCCAGCAGTGGGTGGGACAGGGGGCGCGGGATCGAGGAGCAGTTCTTC	CASSGWDRGRGIEEQFF
TRBJ1-6	-	TRBV4-1	-	TGCGCCAGCAGCTTAACGGACCTAGGGACTATAAATTCACCCCTCCACTTT	CASSLTDLGTINSPLHF
TRBJ1-5	-	TRBV25-1	-	TGTGCCAGCAGTGGGTTTGACGGGAGCAATCAGCCCCAGCATTTT	CASSGFDGSNQPQHF
TRBJ1-2	-	TRBV15	-	TGTGCCACCAGCGGGGGAATAGGGTTAAGTGGTTGGAGCGGTGGCTACACCTTC	CATSGGIGLSGWSGGYTF
TRBJ2-3	once	TRBV4-1	-	TGCGCCAGCAGCTCACCCAGGACAGCCGCCACAGATACGCAGTATTTT	CASSSPRTAATDTQYF
TRBJ2-2	once	TRBV6-1	-	TGTGCCAGCAGTAGGACGACCGGGGAGCTGTTTTTT	CASSRTTGELFF
TRBJ1-2	-	TRBV14	-	TGTGCCAGCAGCCAAGATCGAAGGAACAGGGATAGCTATGGCTACACCTTC	CASSQDRRNRDSYGYTF
TRBJ1-5	-	TRBV7-2	-	TGTGCCAGCAGCTTAGAGGGAGGCAGCAATCAGCCCCAGCATTTT	CASSLEGGSNQPQHF